Each of the 8 T cell receptor beta chains below was sequenced from the same sample in a study of T cell repertoires in cytomegalovirus infection. TCRdb passed the reads through MiXCR, listing each CDR3 protein once. Of nearly 550,000 distinct CDR3 sequences in the sample, 16% are singletons; the top ten hold roughly a quarter. Specimen: CD8+ T cells from PBMCs. The origin of the receptors is a human donor in good health (CMV status not recorded). Some clones in this sample may be carry-over from other donors' samples.

This clonotype has ten or more counts. The chain recombines TRBV28 with TRBJ1-4; TRBD1 matches at 7 bases. Germline V gene lookup returns CDR1 MDHEN and CDR2 SYDVKM. This CDR3 has 17 residues. V lost 5 bases, J lost 8 bases, and 17 bases stayed unmatched. CDR3 in DNA: TGTGCCAGCAGTCCGCGGACCATCCCACAGGGGAGGGAAAAACTGTTTTTT. It specifies CASSPRTIPQGREKLFF.

This clonotype was picked up a small number of times. The rearrangement links TRBV20-1 to TRBJ1-4, with D unresolved. The germline CDR1 and CDR2 sequences are DFQATT and SNEGSKA (reference sequence). Deletions cut 2 bases from V and 5 bases from J, with 3 bases between. The CDR3 spans 11 residues. DNA of the CDR3: TGCAGTGCTAGAAGAAATGAAAAACTGTTTTTT. This gives the protein CSARRNEKLFF.

This clonotype was detected a few times. This chain joins TRBV12-3 or TRBV12-4 and TRBJ1-5; a possible D gene is TRBD1 (5 bases). Trimming shortened V by 5 bases and J by 4 bases, and 12 bases separated the two germline ends. The CDR3 contains 14 residues. In DNA, the CDR3 is TGTGCCAGCAGTCCCGGGGCAGGGAATCAGCCCCAGCATTTT. Translating gives CASSPGAGNQPQHF.

This clonotype was recorded many times. The chain combines TRBV6-5 with TRBJ2-1; 7 positions match TRBD2. Trimming took 0 bases from V and 3 from J; bases not matched to a gene: 5. The CDR3 runs 16 residues. Germline values: CDR1 MNHEY, CDR2 SVGAGI. The CDR3 region is CASSYSSGGVYNEQFF. The CDR3 coding sequence is TGTGCCAGCAGTTACTCGTCTGGGGGGGTCTACAATGAGCAGTTCTTC.

The J gene is TRBJ1-1, the V gene TRBV20-1; 9 bases line up with TRBD1. The CDR3 runs 14 residues. Trimming at V came to 5 bases and at J to 4 bases, leaving 8 bases not matched to a gene. Germline CDR1 and CDR2: DFQATT and SNEGSKA (reference sequence). In nucleotides, the CDR3 is TGCAGTGCTCCAGAGGGGACAGGGTTCACTGAAGCTTTCTTT. It specifies CSAPEGTGFTEAFF.

This clonotype has ten or more counts. The genes are TRBV12-3 or TRBV12-4 and TRBJ2-1; 7 bases line up with TRBD1. This CDR3 region has 18 residues. The ends lost 6 bases at V and 3 bases at J; junction bases unmatched: 17. In DNA form, the CDR3 reads TGTGCCAGCAGGATCTCCTTTTGGGACAGTGCCATCTACAATGAGCAGTTCTTC. It translates to CASRISFWDSAIYNEQFF.

This clonotype was recorded at least ten times. The chain is built from TRBV7-2 and TRBJ1-6, with a weak D call TRBD1 (5 bases). CDR1 is SGHTA and CDR2 is FQGNSA in the germline V gene. CDR3 length: 15 amino acids. Deletions cut 3 bases from V and 8 bases from J, with 14 bases between. CDR3 sequence (DNA): TGTGCCAGCAGCTTTGCTCCAGGGAAGGATTCACCCCTCCACTTT. Translation: CASSFAPGKDSPLHF. The variable domain in full, with the rest retrieved from reference TRBV7-2 and TRBJ1-6, is GAGVSQSPSNKVTEKGKDVELRCDPISGHTALYWYRQSLGQGLEFLIYFQGNSAPDKSGLPSDRFSAERTGGSVSTLTIQRTQQEDSAVYLCASSFAPGKDSPLHFGNGTRLTVT.

This clonotype was recorded at least ten times. The chain is built from TRBV25-1 and TRBJ1-6; D possibly corresponds to TRBD1 (6 bases). V was shortened by 3 bases and J by 8 bases, with 8 bases between the two germline ends. CDR3 length: 13 residues. The germline CDR1 and CDR2 sequences are MGHDK and SYGVNS. The CDR3, as DNA: TGTGCCAGCAGTGAGAGGGGGTATTCACCCCTCCACTTT. This codes for CASSERGYSPLHF.